This T cell receptor (beta chain) emerged from a study of technical replicates of blood from a handful of donors. Only in-frame clones appear in the TCRdb table, and some are missing; sequencing was by immunoSEQ multiplex PCR. Of more than 75,000 clones listed, about 94% were seen once; the top ten hold roughly 0.26%. The CDR3 runs 19 residues. V gave up 2 bases and J gave up 6 bases; unmatched junction bases: 20. Sequencing was carried out using T cells isolated from PBMCs. V gene TRBV5-3 combines with J gene TRBJ2-1; 7 bases line up with TRBD1. TRBV5-3 is identified as an open reading frame with a role that is uncertain. The TCR was taken from a human donor in good health. The DNA of the CDR3 is TGTGCCAGAAGCTTTCCTTTACCCTTTTCGGGACAGAAACCCAATGAGCAGTTCTTC. Its protein product is CARSFPLPFSGQKPNEQFF.